One sample yielded the 8 T cell receptor beta chains listed below, sequenced in a study of OX40 agonist ivuxolimab in advanced cancers. The method was immunoSEQ multiplex PCR; TCRdb's version includes in-frame clones alone and lacks a portion of them. Among over 60,000 clones, about 86% were seen once, and the ten largest hold approximately 0.86%. Sequencing used CD4+ or CD8+ T cells sorted from blood, obtained in a trial of the OX40 agonist ivuxolimab. The receptor source for this set is an adult with an advanced solid tumor such as melanoma, head and neck, liver or kidney cancer.

This clone was recorded once. Germline and junction disagree at one end, which may indicate a read error. V is TRBV7-7 and J is TRBJ2-3; D ambiguous. The CDR3 length is 13 residues. Looked up from germline, CDR1 is SSHAT and CDR2 is FNYEAQ (reference sequence). The CDR3 here is CASSFERTDTQYF. The CDR3 region has the DNA TGTGCTAGCAGCTTCGAGCGCACAGATACGCAGTATTTT.

In regard to this clone: At one end the junction does not follow the germline gene, possibly because of a read error. The CDR3 loop reads CASSLDYQETQYF. In nucleotides, the CDR3 is TGTGCTAGCAGCCTAGACTACCAAGAGACCCAGTACTTC. The chain recombines TRBV7-7 with TRBJ2-5, with D unresolved. The CDR3 has 13 residues. Germline assignment: CDR1 SSHAT and CDR2 FNYEAQ (reference sequence).

The chain has TRBV12-5 and TRBJ2-1, with a possible D match to TRBD1 (5 bases). V was trimmed by 6 bases and J by 4 bases, leaving 16 bases between them. The CDR3 has 15 residues. Germline loops: CDR1 LGHNT, CDR2 FRNRAP. Here the CDR3 DNA reads TGTGCTAGTGGCCGCCTCAGGGAAGGTTACAATGAGCAGTTCTTC. Translated, it gives CASGRLREGYNEQFF.

The chain uses TRBV5-1 and TRBJ1-3, with D unresolved. The length of the CDR3 is 13 residues. V was clipped by 0 bases and J by 4 bases, with 5 bases between them. Germline CDR1 SGHRS, CDR2 YFSETQ. The CDR3, as DNA: TGCGCCAGCAGCTTGGGGTACGGAAACACCATATATTTT. Translating it yields CASSLGYGNTIYF.

Written as DNA, the CDR3 is TGTGCCAGCTCACCCCCGGGACGCGGAGCTTTCTTT. Its translation is CASSPPGRGAFF. This sequence joins TRBV18 and TRBJ1-1; tentatively, D is TRBD1 (5 bases). The germline V gene encodes CDR1 KGHSH and CDR2 LQKENI. There are 12 residues in the CDR3. Deletions cut 3 bases from V and 10 bases from J, with 12 bases between.

This clone appeared a few times. The V gene is TRBV15, the J gene TRBJ2-2; D uncertain. CDR1 LNHNV and CDR2 YYDKDF come from the germline V gene (reference sequence). Trimming stripped 5 bases from V and 3 bases from J, with 19 bases between. This CDR3 contains 17 residues. The CDR3 region has the DNA TGTGCCACCAGCGGCAGTTTAAACGACTGGGACACCGGGGAGCTGTTTTTT. Amino acids: CATSGSLNDWDTGELFF.

CDR3 DNA: TGTGCCAGCAGCCGGGGGGGCTGGGGGTCACCCCTCCACTTT. Translating gives CASSRGGWGSPLHF. J is TRBJ1-6 and V is TRBV5-6, with D maybe TRBD1 (6 bases). The CDR3 totals 14 residues. Looked up from germline, CDR1 is SGHDT and CDR2 is YYEEEE. The V gene lost 4 bases and the J gene lost 10 bases, with 15 bases spanning the gap.

This clone is a singleton in its sample. The V call is TRBV6-5, the J call TRBJ2-7, with no clear D. This CDR3 region has 15 residues. Between the trimmed V and J ends, which lost 6 bases and 0 bases, there was a span of 15 bases. CDR1 MNHEY and CDR2 SVGAGI come from the germline V gene. The DNA for the CDR3 is TGTGCCAGCAGCGATCCCCTCCGAAGCTCCTACGAGCAGTACTTC. Translated: CASSDPLRSSYEQYF.